This T cell receptor beta chain was identified in a study of identical twins (dated by TCRdb to about 2016). Regarding the research as a whole: To test whether fetal clonotypes persist, the study used deep sequencing on TCR alpha and beta repertoires from monozygotic twins, unrelated adults of various ages, and cord blood. Replicate twin experiments were performed at different times using different library preparation protocols to rule out contamination.

General findings and caveats noted by the study authors: Compared with coincidental sharing between unrelated individuals, out-of-frame TCR alpha sequences shared between twins had an excess of sequences with low generation probability. Out-of-frame TCR alpha sharing in monozygotic twins was systematically underestimated by recombination models, whereas sharing between unrelated individuals was in agreement with the recombination models. A weaker excess of twin sharing was found in beta out-of-frame sequences because the signal-to-noise ratio was lowered by fewer shared sequences. Fewer insertions were carried by abundant cord blood beta clonotypes, a similar but weaker trend appeared in young adult naive repertoires, and no such trend appeared in memory repertoires. Invariant T cells such as MAIT and iNKT could partly confound zero-insertion analyses, although diverse VJ usage argued against such confounding for most clonotypes. Because the same donors could not be followed over many years, the conclusions relied on cross-sectional statistical analysis.

This clonotype appeared a few times. It lacks a known antigen. Per-base quality was not reported, and no clone a single base away is much larger than it. At the junction V is shortened by 5 bases and J by 6 bases; bases outside the gene matches: 6. There are 14 amino acids in the CDR3, from cysteine to phenylalanine inclusive. Just the 42-base CDR3 DNA is kept, in frame starting at base 1. Every donor in the study was a healthy Caucasian. Three pairs of female monozygotic twins, all aged 18 to 29 years, were included in the twin cohort. RNA for TCR libraries was isolated from peripheral blood mononuclear cells. The library was built by means of 5' RACE. Sequencing was carried out with an Illumina HiSeq 2000. Template switching added a universal primer binding site, and the final cDNA carried a unique molecular identifier that allowed TCR cDNA molecules to be counted accurately. First-strand cDNA for TCR alpha and beta chains was synthesized from specific primers in the conserved constant-segment region. Each cDNA library was double barcoded, with a SMART-Mk sample barcode plus Illumina barcodes, to control for contamination. TruSeq adapter sequences, together with Illumina sample barcodes, were added in two successive PCR steps. The TCR alpha and beta cDNA libraries were sequenced on the Illumina HiSeq platform using custom primers. The authors processed their data as follows. MiGEC processed the raw reads to extract unique molecular identifiers, while MiXCR was used to determine the CDR3 positions. For each individual, recombination models were inferred using an EM algorithm with the repgenHMM and IGoR tools. Shared clonotype analysis was performed with the tcR package in R, normalizing sharing by the product of cloneset sizes. To study raw recombination free of thymic and clonal selection effects, out-of-frame nonproductive sequences were analyzed. Using fastp at Q25 and MiXCR, TCRdb reprocessed the public reads and kept productive beta chains. Rows merge per CDR3 protein into single entries with the most common DNA and genes. TCRdb's processing, not the study's, gives the V and J calls here. In all, the sample holds 570,000 or so distinct CDR3 sequences, and more than 9% of those were seen once. Together, the top ten hold around 3% of the sample.

The same data also contributed to another study, on yellow fever vaccine responses in identical twins. The second study, in turn, reports: According to the authors, the vaccine-induced T cell response in identical twins seemed to be partly convergent and partly specific to each individual. Focusing on identical twins, the study followed the T cell clones that responded to the vaccine, and did so with precision.

The sequencing sample was made of PBMCs. The receptor comes from a woman between 18 and 30 years old in good health. Rearrangement joined TRBV12-3 or TRBV12-4 to TRBJ2-7; 11 central nucleotides agree with TRBD1. The sequenced DNA: TGTGCCAGCAGTACGGGACAGGGGGTAAGCGAGCAGTACTTC. This gives the protein CASSTGQGVSEQYF.